The 29 T cell receptor beta chains presented below share a single source sample, sequenced in a study of PD-1 blockade in classical Hodgkin lymphoma. Time point meaning: cycle 4 day 1 (C4D1), after 6 weeks of nivolumab. Following autologous stem cell transplantation, relapse occurred in every patient, and exposure to brentuximab vedotin varied. Measured with immunoSEQ multiplex PCR; TCRdb has only the in-frame clones, and not every one. The table includes fewer than 20,000 clones, over 60% detected once. The starting material was peripheral blood mononuclear cells (PBMCs), obtained before the fourth cycle of nivolumab. These receptors were collected from a human donor with classical Hodgkin lymphoma.

The chain combines TRBV4-1 with TRBJ2-7, with D unresolved. Deletions cut 1 base from V and 3 bases from J, with 13 bases between. The CDR3 is 15 residues long. Per the germline V gene, CDR1 is MGHRA and CDR2 is YSYEKL. The CDR3 loop reads CASSQGIHQNYEQYF. DNA of the CDR3: TGCGCCAGCAGCCAAGGTATCCATCAGAACTACGAGCAGTACTTC.

This CDR3 reads CASKVRDRVSYEQYF. CDR3 nucleotides: TGTGCCAGCAAAGTGAGGGACAGGGTCTCCTACGAGCAGTACTTC. The chain joins TRBV28 to TRBJ2-7; 9 bases are a match to TRBD1. V dropped 7 bases and J dropped 0; count of bases not matched to a gene: 7. This CDR3 comprises 15 residues. Germline V gene sequence: CDR1 MDHEN, CDR2 SYDVKM.

The chain uses TRBV6-5 and TRBJ1-5; D unclear. V lost 2 bases, J lost 0 bases, and 2 bases lay in between. This CDR3 is built from 13 residues. Germline CDR1 MNHEY, CDR2 SVGAGI. The CDR3 region has the DNA TGTGCCAGCAGTTACGATAGCAATCAGCCCCAGCATTTT. It is translated as CASSYDSNQPQHF.

The chain recombines TRBV28 with TRBJ1-3, with D perhaps TRBD1 (5 bases). Trimming cost V 5 bases and J 3 bases, with 14 bases left between them. Germline-derived CDR1 and CDR2 are MDHEN and SYDVKM. This CDR3 is built from 15 residues. The CDR3 is CASSPSGGDGNTIYF. The CDR3 DNA reads TGTGCCAGCAGTCCCTCCGGGGGAGATGGAAACACCATATATTTT.

By its share, this clone is large. The chain carries TRBV19 and TRBJ1-2; the match to TRBD1 covers 9 bases. Per germline, CDR1 LNHDA and CDR2 SQIVND (reference sequence). Trimming cost V 3 bases and J 4 bases; bases outside gene matches: 9. There are 16 residues in the CDR3. The CDR3: CASSMDGQGPLYGYTF. The CDR3 DNA reads as TGTGCCAGTAGTATGGACGGACAGGGGCCTCTCTATGGCTACACCTTC.

CDR3 coding DNA: TGTGCCAGCAGCTTAGGAGCGGGGGGGGGCTATCTTAATCAGCCCCAGCATTTT. Translation: CASSLGAGGGYLNQPQHF. The chain is built from TRBV7-6 and TRBJ1-5; perhaps TRBD1 as D (6 bases). V lost 1 base and J 4 bases, leaving 20 bases between the germline ends. This CDR3 has 18 amino acids. Germline V CDR1 and CDR2: SGHVS, FNYEAQ.

In this sample, this clone turned up once. The chain links TRBV9 to TRBJ2-3; TRBD1 matches 8 bases. V lost 1 base, J lost 1 base, and 11 bases stayed unmatched. Germline assignment: CDR1 SGDLS and CDR2 YYNGEE. This CDR3 is built from 18 residues. The CDR3 here is CASSVPDRDILGTDTQYF. Written as DNA, the CDR3 is TGTGCCAGCAGCGTACCGGACAGGGATATCCTCGGCACAGATACGCAGTATTTT.

This clone was observed a single time. V usage is TRBV12-5 and J usage is TRBJ2-2; possible D gene TRBD1, 5 bases. V lost 1 base and J lost 6, with 6 bases in between. This CDR3 region has 13 residues. Germline CDR1 is LGHNT and CDR2 is FRNRAP. The CDR3 loop reads CASGLEQAGELFF. The CDR3 nucleotides read TGTGCTAGTGGTTTGGAACAGGCCGGGGAGCTGTTTTTT.

This clone was found a few times. J is TRBJ1-1 and V is TRBV6-1; D remains unclear. Trimming shortened V by 4 bases and J by 2 bases, and 5 bases separated the two germline ends. This CDR3 region has 12 residues. Looked up from germline, CDR1 is MNHNS and CDR2 is SASEGT. CDR3 coding DNA: TGTGCCAGCAGTGTCGGTAACACTGAAGCTTTCTTT. Its protein is CASSVGNTEAFF.

The chain employs TRBV15 and TRBJ2-7; TRBD2 agrees at 9 bases. V dropped 3 bases and J dropped 6; count of bases not matched to a gene: 12. Germline values: CDR1 LNHNV, CDR2 YYDKDF (reference sequence). The CDR3 contains 16 residues. The CDR3 DNA sequence: TGTGCCACCAGCAGCATAGCGGGAGAAGCATTAGGCGAGCAGTACTTC. Its translation: CATSSIAGEALGEQYF.

The chain carries TRBV7-6 and TRBJ2-2, with D uncertain. Trimming pared 0 bases from V and 5 bases from J, leaving 7 bases between. In germline, CDR1 is SGHVS, CDR2 FNYEAQ. The CDR3 contains 14 residues. This chain's CDR3 is CASSLAGRTGELFF. CDR3 nucleotides: TGTGCCAGCAGCTTAGCAGGCAGGACCGGGGAGCTGTTTTTT. The whole variable domain, remainder taken from reference TRBV7-6 and TRBJ2-2, is GAGVSQSPRYKVTKRGQDVALRCDPISGHVSLYWYRQALGQGPEFLTYFNYEAQQDKSGLPNDRFSAERPEGSISTLTIQRTEQRDSAMYRCASSLAGRTGELFFGEGSRLTVL.

The chain couples TRBV15 to TRBJ2-7, with D possibly being TRBD1 (6 bases). From germline, CDR1 is LNHNV and CDR2 YYDKDF (reference sequence). CDR3 length: 17 amino acids. Between the trimmed V and J ends, which lost 5 bases and 5 bases, there was a span of 25 bases. CDR3 nucleotides: TGTGCCACCAGCTATGCTTACAAATTGACAGGAAGCGACGAGCAGTACTTC. Translated: CATSYAYKLTGSDEQYF.

The chain couples TRBV9 to TRBJ2-7, with D possibly TRBD1 on 5 matching bases. Per the germline V gene, CDR1 is SGDLS and CDR2 is YYNGEE. The CDR3 sequence is 14 residues long. The germline V and J ends were trimmed by 0 bases and 2 bases, with 9 bases remaining between them. The CDR3 here is CASSVDGATYEQYF. CDR3 DNA: TGTGCCAGCAGCGTAGATGGGGCCACCTACGAGCAGTACTTC.

V and J are TRBV7-9 and TRBJ1-3, with D unclear. Germline loops: CDR1 SEHNR, CDR2 FQNEAQ (reference sequence). V was shortened by 1 base and J by 0 bases, with 10 bases between the two germline ends. CDR3 length equals 16 residues. CDR3 bases: TGTGCCAGCAGCTTAGACACAATTTCCTCTGGAAACACCATATATTTT. It specifies CASSLDTISSGNTIYF.

The V call is TRBV18, the J call TRBJ2-3, with D unresolved. Trimming left V 3 bases short and J 0 bases short, with 4 bases between. Looked up from germline, CDR1 is KGHSH and CDR2 is LQKENI. This CDR3 has 13 residues. CDR3 region: CASSPDSTDTQYF. In DNA, the CDR3 is TGTGCCAGCTCACCCGACAGCACAGATACGCAGTATTTT.

The rearrangement joins TRBV5-1 to TRBJ2-1; 8 bases map to TRBD1. The CDR3 is made up of 14 amino acids. V lost 3 bases, J lost 4 bases, and 3 bases stayed unmatched. CDR1 and CDR2 from the germline V gene are SGHRS and YFSETQ. The CDR3 protein is CASSSRQGYNEQFF. Written as DNA, the CDR3 is TGCGCCAGCAGCTCCCGACAGGGGTACAATGAGCAGTTCTTC. The full variable domain, rest sourced from reference TRBV5-1 and TRBJ2-1, is KAGVTQTPRYLIKTRGQQVTLSCSPISGHRSVSWYQQTPGQGLQFLFEYFSETQRNKGNFPGRFSGRQFSNSRSEMNVSTLELGDSALYLCASSSRQGYNEQFFGPGTRLTVL.

In this sample, this clone turned up a few times. The rearrangement joins TRBV15 to TRBJ1-6; D not certain. V was shortened by 1 base and J by 9 bases, with 10 bases between the two germline ends. CDR3 length equals 14 residues. The germline V gene has CDR1 LNHNV and CDR2 YYDKDF (reference sequence). The CDR3 protein is CATSRGGDGSPLHF. CDR3 DNA: TGTGCCACCAGCAGAGGGGGAGACGGTTCACCCCTCCACTTT.

This rearrangement joins TRBV29-1 to TRBJ2-4; tentative D call: TRBD1 (6 bases). Trimming removed 1 base from V and 3 bases from J, with 7 bases in between. Germline assignment: CDR1 SQVTM and CDR2 ANQGSEA. The CDR3 is 13 amino acids. CDR3 sequence (DNA): TGCAGCGTTGAAGGGACAGTCAAAAACATTCAGTACTTC. Its protein product is CSVEGTVKNIQYF.

The chain links TRBV28 to TRBJ2-7; D gene ambiguous. Germline V lookup: CDR1 MDHEN, CDR2 SYDVKM. There are 14 residues in the CDR3. The V and J ends lost 6 bases and 1 base respectively, with 13 bases between them. The CDR3 spells CASSPVSESYEQYF. As DNA, the CDR3 is TGTGCCAGCAGCCCGGTCAGCGAGTCCTACGAGCAGTACTTC.

This chain connects TRBV11-2 to TRBJ2-3; maybe TRBD2 (5 bases). Germline lookup yields CDR1 SGHAT and CDR2 FQNNGV. The V end lost 1 base, the J end lost 6 bases, and 17 bases lay between the germline ends. This CDR3 contains 16 residues. The CDR3 bases are TGTGCCAGCAGCTTAGGTTTTAGCGTGGTTACGGATACGCAGTATTTT. Protein sequence: CASSLGFSVVTDTQYF.

This chain connects TRBV30 to TRBJ2-7; D is ambiguous. V lost 0 bases to trimming and J lost 3 bases, with 6 bases between them. The CDR3 has 12 residues. CDR1 is GTSNPN, CDR2 SVGIG, per germline (reference sequence). Here the CDR3 reads CAWSVIGYEQYF. In nucleotides, the CDR3 is TGTGCCTGGAGTGTAATAGGCTACGAGCAGTACTTC.

In this sample, this clone turned up a few times. This chain joins TRBV5-6 and TRBJ2-1; perhaps D is TRBD1 or TRBD2 (6 bases each). The V and J ends lost 4 bases and 12 bases respectively, with 14 bases between them. Germline CDR1 reads SGHDT; CDR2 reads YYEEEE. The length of the CDR3 is 12 residues. The CDR3 protein is CASSITGGGQFF. The CDR3 DNA reads TGTGCCAGCAGCATTACAGGAGGGGGGCAGTTCTTC.

The rearrangement uses TRBV27 and TRBJ2-7, with 10 bases aligning to TRBD2. Trimming cost V 4 bases and J 0 bases; bases outside gene matches: 9. CDR1 MNHEY and CDR2 SMNVEV come from the germline V gene (reference sequence). The CDR3 length is 17 residues. CDR3: CASSSGSGRPYSYEQYF. The CDR3, as DNA: TGTGCCAGCAGTTCAGGTAGCGGGAGGCCCTACTCCTACGAGCAGTACTTC.

V is TRBV7-9 and J is TRBJ1-6; the D is unclear. Trimming took 1 base from V and 7 from J, leaving 11 bases between them. Germline CDR1 and CDR2: SEHNR and FQNEAQ (reference sequence). The CDR3 runs 15 residues. The CDR3 nucleotides read TGTGCCAGCAGCTTAGACTTTTCGGGAAATTCACCCCTCCACTTT. Translated, it gives CASSLDFSGNSPLHF.

The rearrangement uses TRBV28 and TRBJ2-1; TRBD1 agrees at 7 bases. The V segment lost 4 bases and the J segment 4 bases; nucleotides outside the gene matches: 7. The CDR3 is 15 amino acids. CDR1 MDHEN and CDR2 SYDVKM come from the germline V gene. The CDR3 DNA follows: TGTGCCAGCAGTTCACACCGGGACAGTTACAATGAGCAGTTCTTC. This codes for CASSSHRDSYNEQFF.

The genes are TRBV30 and TRBJ2-1, with no clear D. The CDR3 length is 14 residues. The germline V gene encodes CDR1 GTSNPN and CDR2 SVGIG (reference sequence). The V end was cut by 0 bases, the J end by 8 bases, with 14 bases between. The CDR3 spells CAWSVLELTYEQFF. In nucleotides, the CDR3 is TGTGCCTGGAGTGTACTGGAGCTAACGTATGAGCAGTTCTTC.

This clone has just a few counts. The chain recombines TRBV7-6 with TRBJ2-5; TRBD1 might be the D (6 bases). The CDR3 loop spans 13 amino acids. The germline gives CDR1 SGHVS, CDR2 FNYEAQ. The ends were cut back, 2 bases at V and 3 bases at J, with 7 bases in the middle. This CDR3 is CASSLWTEETQYF. The CDR3 DNA is TGTGCCAGCAGCTTATGGACAGAAGAGACCCAGTACTTC.

This clone has just one count. The V gene is TRBV5-6, the J gene TRBJ1-2; the match to TRBD1 covers 10 bases. The CDR3 spans 14 residues. CDR1 and CDR2 from the germline V gene are SGHDT and YYEEEE. After removal of 3 bases from V and 4 bases from J, the junction contained 3 bases not matched to a gene. The CDR3, as DNA: TGTGCCAGCAGCTCCGGGACAGGGGCCTATGGCTACACCTTC. Its protein is CASSSGTGAYGYTF.

This clone was observed once. V and J are TRBV19 and TRBJ2-5; 9 bases match TRBD1. CDR1 LNHDA and CDR2 SQIVND come from the germline V gene (reference sequence). V trimming: 6 bases; J trimming: 2 bases; junction bases outside the gene matches: 7. This CDR3 is 15 amino acids long. The CDR3 DNA sequence: TGTGCCAGTAGCGACGGACAGGGGATGCAAGAGACCCAGTACTTC. As protein: CASSDGQGMQETQYF.